The present T cell receptor (beta chain) was sequenced within a study of blood T cell repertoires in COVID-19. In the study overall: The samples span acute and convalescent COVID-19 from the United States, Italy and Spain. The analysed material was cDNA or gDNA that came from T cells, B-cell-depleted T cells, or PBMCs.

Original processing notes: For nucleated cells, counts were estimated from reference gene primer amplification. Repertoires were generated with immunoSEQ multiplex PCR, while TCRdb's copy carries only in-frame clones and drops some. The DNA gave D and trimming, while V, J and clone size come from that table. The repertoire holds around 57,000 clones, with 90% as singletons. Germline CDR1 is WSHSY and CDR2 is SAAADI. There are 14 residues in the CDR3. Trimming stripped 7 bases from V and 6 bases from J, with 16 bases between. Sequencing was carried out using peripheral blood. This TCR derives from a man aged 50 to 59 with acute or convalescent COVID-19. The gene calls are TRBV10-2 and TRBJ2-1; a weak D match, TRBD1 (5 bases). As DNA, the CDR3 is TGCGCCAGCACAAACAGGCTCCCCTCCAATGAGCAGTTCTTC. Protein product: CASTNRLPSNEQFF.